This T cell receptor (beta chain) came from a study of PD-1 blockade in classical Hodgkin lymphoma. The V gene's germline CDR1 is MNHEY and CDR2 SVGAGI. V shed 4 bases and J shed 4 bases, with 14 bases lying between them. This CDR3 is 15 amino acids long. Every patient relapsed after autologous stem cell transplantation, and brentuximab vedotin exposure varied. Profiling relied on immunoSEQ multiplex PCR, and the TCRdb table lists in-frame clones only, not all of them. The profile covers around 25,000 clones, with roughly 68% appearing a single time and about 11% taken by the ten largest. The sequence was collected from a human donor with classical Hodgkin lymphoma. J is TRBJ2-1 and V is TRBV6-5, with a possible D match to TRBD1 (6 bases). Sample: peripheral blood mononuclear cells (PBMCs), taken before the second cycle of nivolumab. CDR3 residues: CASSFGGRIYNEQFF. The CDR3 nucleotides read TGTGCCAGCAGTTTTGGGGGCCGGATATACAATGAGCAGTTCTTC.